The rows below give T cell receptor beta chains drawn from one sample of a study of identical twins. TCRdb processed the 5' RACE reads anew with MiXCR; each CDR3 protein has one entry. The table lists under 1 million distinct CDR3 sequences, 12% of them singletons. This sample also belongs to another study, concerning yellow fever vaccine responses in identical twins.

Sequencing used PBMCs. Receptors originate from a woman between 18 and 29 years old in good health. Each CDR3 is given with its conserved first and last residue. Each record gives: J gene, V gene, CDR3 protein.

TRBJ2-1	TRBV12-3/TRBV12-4	CASRDSGSYNEQFF
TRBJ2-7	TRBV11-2	CASSLGGGQGWNEQYF
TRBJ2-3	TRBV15	CATSPRLVWLTDTQYF
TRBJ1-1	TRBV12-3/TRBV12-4	CASSAGYGTEAFF
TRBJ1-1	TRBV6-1	CASRQGSSRGTEAFF
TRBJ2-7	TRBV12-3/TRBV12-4	CASNVAGVGEQYF
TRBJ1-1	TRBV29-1	CSFQQGSEAFF
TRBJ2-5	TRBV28	CASSLSPAPQGTEETQYF
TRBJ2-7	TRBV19	CASSIVVGALYEQYF
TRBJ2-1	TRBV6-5	CASVGGAGGPLKDNEQFF
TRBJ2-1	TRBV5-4	CASSVDYLAIEQFF
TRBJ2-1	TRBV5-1	CASSPTSGTSYNEQFF
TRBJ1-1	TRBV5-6	CASSLTGVGEAFF
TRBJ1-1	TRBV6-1	CASRPSAMNTEAFF
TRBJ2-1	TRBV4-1	CASSHPKRGGPYNEQFF
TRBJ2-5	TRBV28	CASSFRTGVNQETQYF
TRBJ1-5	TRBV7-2	CASSFDYQPQHF
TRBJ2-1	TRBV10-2	CASGRGQAYNEQFF
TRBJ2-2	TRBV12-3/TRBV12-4	CASSFWDRSNTGELFF
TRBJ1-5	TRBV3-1	CASSQGTGPFNQPQHF
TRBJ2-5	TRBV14	CASSQRNPRGQETQYF
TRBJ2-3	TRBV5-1	CASSLTPEGLGTDTQYF
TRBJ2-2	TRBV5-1	CASSLGPGSTTGELFF
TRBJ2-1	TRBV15	CATSRVREGNYNEQFF
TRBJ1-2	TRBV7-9	CASSLKDPRDIYGYTF
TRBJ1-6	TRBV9	CASSEEPGSSPLHF
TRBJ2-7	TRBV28	CASSWATGRYEQYF
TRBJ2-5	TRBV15	CATKDTKPGTGVKQETQYF
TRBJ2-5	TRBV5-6	CASSLGDRGFFHQETQYF
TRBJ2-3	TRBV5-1	CASSFSTGHSTDTQYF
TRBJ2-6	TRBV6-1	CASSDKLADGANVLTF
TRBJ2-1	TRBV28	CASSQPRYSYNEQFF
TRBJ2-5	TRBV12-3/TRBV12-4	CASSWGQGAWETQYF
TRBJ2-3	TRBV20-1	CSADRLVPGDTQYF
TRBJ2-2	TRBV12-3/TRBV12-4	CASSPGQGRSNTGELFF
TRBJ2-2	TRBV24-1	CATGSIQRERNTGELFF
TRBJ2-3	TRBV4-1	CASSQDPRGGTDTQYF
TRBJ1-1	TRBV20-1	CSARTTGAEMNTEAFF
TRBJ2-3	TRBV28	CASSFGRGGRDTQYF
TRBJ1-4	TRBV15	CATSREGWRGLFF
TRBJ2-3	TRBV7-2	CASSLRGEGTDTQYF
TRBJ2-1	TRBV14	CASSQEWVRTYNEQFF
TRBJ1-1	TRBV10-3	CAITPGAKAEAFF
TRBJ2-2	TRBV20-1	CSAREASGSANTGELFF
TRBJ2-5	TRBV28	CASMMLLAGGETQYF
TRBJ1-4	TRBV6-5	CASSYRGGATNEKLFF
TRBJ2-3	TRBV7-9	CASSPSITDTQYF
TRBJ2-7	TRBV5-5	CASSLTAGSYSYEQYF
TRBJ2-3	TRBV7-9	CASSPRSPYTDTQYF
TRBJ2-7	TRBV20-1	CSARDLEYEQYF